These 4 T cell receptor beta chains were all obtained from the same sample, sequenced in a study of T cell changes during pregnancy in multiple sclerosis (dated by TCRdb to about 2019). Libraries were made using the immunoSEQ multiplex PCR assay. The table was pulled from immuneACCESS by TCRdb, which kept in-frame rearrangements only. Such tables lose some clones; where checked, under half of the loss comes from unresolved V genes, and the rest has no known cause. Present in this sample are about 68,000 clones, about nine tenths of which were seen just once. Roughly 1.5% of the sample lies in the top ten. Material: peripheral blood, obtained in the third trimester of pregnancy. Receptor source: a female donor with multiple sclerosis, enrolled in a pregnancy study.

V is TRBV6-5 and J is TRBJ2-7; TRBD2 agrees at 8 bases. V shed 5 bases, J shed 1 base, and the junction held 4 bases outside the gene matches. The CDR3 is 14 residues long. Germline V gene sequence: CDR1 MNHEY, CDR2 SVGAGI. CDR3 protein: CASSVAGWSYEQYF. CDR3 nucleotides: TGTGCCAGCAGTGTAGCGGGGTGGTCCTACGAGCAGTACTTC.

This chain links TRBV6-4 with TRBJ2-3; 9 bases are a match to TRBD2. Looked up from germline, CDR1 is MRHNA and CDR2 is SNTAGT. The ends lost 5 bases at V and 0 bases at J; junction bases unmatched: 3. CDR3 size: 15 residues. CDR3 sequence: CASSRTSVSTDTQYF. The CDR3 DNA is TGTGCCAGCAGTAGGACTAGCGTGAGCACAGATACGCAGTATTTT.

The V call is TRBV10-3, the J call TRBJ2-2, with 11 bases that match TRBD2. The germline V gene has CDR1 ENHRY and CDR2 SYGVKD. Trimming cost V 0 bases and J 6 bases; bases outside gene matches: 6. CDR3 length: 17 amino acids. The CDR3 DNA reads as TGTGCCATCAGTGAGTCTAGCGGGGGGGCCTTGGCCGGGGAGCTGTTTTTT. Its protein is CAISESSGGALAGELFF.

The V and J genes are TRBV7-6 and TRBJ1-1, with 8 bases matching TRBD1. From germline, CDR1 is SGHVS and CDR2 FNYEAQ. This CDR3 is 17 amino acids long. Trimming cost V 5 bases and J 1 base; bases outside gene matches: 12. Here the CDR3 reads CASSPAPVGTGNTEAFF. The CDR3 bases are TGTGCCAGCAGCCCCGCACCGGTCGGGACAGGGAACACTGAAGCTTTCTTT.